The rows below give T cell receptor beta chains drawn from one sample of a study of OX40 agonist ivuxolimab in advanced cancers. Assay used: immunoSEQ multiplex PCR; TCRdb lists only in-frame clones, some missing. The sample yields 55,000 to 85,000 clones, roughly nine tenths seen once. The sequenced sample was CD4+ or CD8+ T cells sorted from blood, obtained in a trial of the OX40 agonist ivuxolimab. These TCRs come from an adult with an advanced solid tumor such as melanoma, head and neck, liver or kidney cancer. Both conserved end residues are part of each CDR3. D genes are given only for firm matches. Size values are once, few and many counts, or a class for expanded clones, and some rows have none.

>TRBV5-4|-|TRBJ2-7|-
CASSLGSSYEQYF
TGTGCCAGCAGCTTGGGCAGCTCCTACGAGCAGTACTTC
>TRBV5-1|-|TRBJ2-1|-
CASSLYEPSSYNEQFF
TGCGCCAGCAGCTTGTACGAACCTAGCTCCTACAATGAGCAGTTCTTC
>TRBV6-6|-|TRBJ2-7|TRBD1
CASMGDSSYEQYF
TGTGCCAGCATGGGGGACAGCTCCTACGAGCAGTACTTC
>TRBV6-5|-|TRBJ2-5|-
CASRDSTQETQYF
TGTGCCAGCAGGGACAGCACCCAAGAGACCCAGTACTTC
>TRBV6-1|-|TRBJ1-1|TRBD1
CASSEPATGGTEAFF
TGTGCCAGCAGTGAACCCGCCACAGGGGGCACTGAAGCTTTCTTT
>TRBV4-1|-|TRBJ2-3|TRBD1
CASSLGQGSTDTQYF
TGCGCCAGCAGCCTCGGACAGGGAAGCACAGATACGCAGTATTTT
>TRBV7-9|-|TRBJ1-2|-
CASSFPSGDTLNEYGYTF
TGTGCCAGCAGCTTTCCTTCGGGGGACACACTGAACGAGTATGGCTACACCTTC
>TRBV5-8|once|TRBJ2-4|-
CASSLISDLDLAKNIQYF
TGTGCCAGCAGCTTGATCTCGGACCTGGACTTGGCCAAAAACATTCAGTACTTC
>TRBV19|-|TRBJ1-1|-
CASSISPSGYTEAFF
TGTGCCAGTAGTATATCCCCGTCCGGGTACACTGAAGCTTTCTTT
>TRBV4-1|-|TRBJ1-6|-
CASSQEATALNSPLHF
TGCGCCAGCAGCCAAGAGGCCACAGCGCTAAATTCACCCCTCCACTTT
>TRBV6-5|-|TRBJ2-1|TRBD2
CASSYPTSGGFNEQFF
TGTGCCAGCAGTTACCCCACTAGCGGGGGTTTCAATGAGCAGTTCTTC
>TRBV13|-|TRBJ1-2|-
CASSLAGGPGYGYTF
TGTGCCAGCAGCTTAGCCGGGGGGCCGGGATATGGCTACACCTTC
>TRBV5-1|-|TRBJ2-1|TRBD1
CASSLLQGAYNEQFF
TGCGCCAGCAGCTTGTTACAGGGGGCATACAATGAGCAGTTCTTC
>TRBV6-5|-|TRBJ2-1|-
CASSYSGNNEQFF
TGTGCCAGCAGTTACTCGGGGAACAATGAGCAGTTCTTC
>TRBV19|once|TRBJ1-5|-
CASSIGRQTPNSNQPQHF
TGTGCCAGTAGTATAGGGCGGCAGACACCAAATAGCAATCAGCCCCAGCATTTT
>TRBV9|-|TRBJ2-7|TRBD1
CASSVGTEGTAPYEQYF
TGTGCCAGCAGCGTAGGGACCGAGGGGACAGCCCCCTACGAGCAGTACTTC
>TRBV7-9|-|TRBJ2-3|TRBD1
CASSPPGQGYPDTQYF
TGTGCCAGCAGCCCCCCGGGACAGGGATATCCAGATACGCAGTATTTT
>TRBV9|-|TRBJ1-1|TRBD1
CASSASGGGLPEAFF
TGTGCCAGCAGCGCCTCAGGGGGCGGGCTCCCGGAAGCTTTCTTT